The next 31 T cell receptor beta chains were all read from a single sample in a study of T-cell reconstitution after alpha-beta-depleted transplantation in children. Unique molecular identifiers tagged the TCRbeta library. Via MiXCR, TCRdb re-called the PCR reads, giving one row per CDR3 protein. The sample has about 610,000 distinct CDR3 sequences; roughly 10% are singletons. The sequences come from PBMCs from the stem cell graft donor, collected from the stem cell graft. Every receptor here comes from a human donor who donated a stem cell graft to a child with acute myeloid leukemia.

This clonotype has a handful of counts. The CDR3 DNA is TGTGCCAGCAGTTACGGACTAGCGGACCAAGAGACCCAGTACTTC. Protein product: CASSYGLADQETQYF. The chain is built from TRBV6-2 or TRBV6-3 and TRBJ2-5; TRBD2 agrees at 10 bases. CDR1 is MNHEY and CDR2 is SVGEGT in the germline V gene. CDR3 size: 15 residues. With V trimmed by 2 bases and J by 0 bases, 0 bases remained unmatched.

This clonotype has a count of ten or more. The chain joins TRBV12-3 or TRBV12-4 to TRBJ2-1, with 9 bases identical to TRBD2. V gave up 7 bases and J gave up 3 bases; unmatched junction bases: 7. The CDR3 consists of 15 residues. The CDR3 protein is CASNPGLAFYNEQFF. For the CDR3, the DNA is TGTGCCAGCAACCCGGGACTAGCCTTCTACAATGAGCAGTTCTTC.

This chain links TRBV7-2 with TRBJ2-3, with D maybe TRBD2 (5 bases). The ends were cut back, 5 bases at V and 6 bases at J, with 21 bases in the middle. The CDR3 consists of 16 residues. CDR1 is SGHTA, CDR2 FQGNSA, per germline. Here the CDR3 DNA reads TGTGCCAGCAGCCCCTCCTCTTTCCGCGGGTCCGATACGCAGTATTTT. It is translated as CASSPSSFRGSDTQYF.

The chain carries TRBV11-2 and TRBJ2-5, with no clear D. The CDR3 runs 15 residues. CDR1 SGHAT and CDR2 FQNNGV come from the germline V gene. V was shortened by 5 bases and J by 3 bases, with 16 bases between the two germline ends. CDR3 region: CASSPITPAEETQYF. CDR3 sequence (DNA): TGTGCCAGCAGCCCTATAACCCCGGCGGAAGAGACCCAGTACTTC.

V gene TRBV29-1 combines with J gene TRBJ2-1; weak D call: TRBD2 (5 bases). Germline V gene sequence: CDR1 SQVTM, CDR2 ANQGSEA. V was clipped by 2 bases and J by 3 bases, with 14 bases between them. This CDR3 contains 15 residues. The CDR3 DNA reads TGCAGCGTTGAAACACGGGCAACTAGCTACAATGAGCAGTTCTTC. Its protein product is CSVETRATSYNEQFF.

This chain connects TRBV10-3 to TRBJ2-3, with 11 positions matching TRBD2. Germline assignment: CDR1 ENHRY and CDR2 SYGVKD. The CDR3 spans 16 residues. The ends lost 4 bases at V and 4 bases at J; junction bases unmatched: 7. CDR3 coding DNA: TGTGCCATCAGTGGGCTAGCGGGAGGCAAGGCAGATACGCAGTATTTT. Translating it yields CAISGLAGGKADTQYF.

This clonotype was detected a few times. J is TRBJ2-1 and V is TRBV4-1; TRBD2 matches at 11 bases. CDR3 length: 20 amino acids. Looked up from germline, CDR1 is MGHRA and CDR2 is YSYEKL. The J segment lost 3 bases and the V segment lost 1 base, leaving 14 bases of the junction unmatched. CDR3 bases: TGCGCCAGCAGCCAAGGCCCCTTTACTAGCGGGAGATATATCTACAATGAGCAGTTCTTC. The encoded protein is CASSQGPFTSGRYIYNEQFF.

CDR3 coding DNA: TGTGCCAGCAGCTTGGACAGGTGGCGGGACGGGGCCAACGTCCTGACTTTC. This gives the protein CASSLDRWRDGANVLTF. V gene TRBV5-6 combines with J gene TRBJ2-6, with D possibly TRBD2 on 6 matching bases. Germline CDR1 is SGHDT and CDR2 is YYEEEE. The CDR3 consists of 17 residues. With 0 bases removed from V and 4 bases from J, the gap between germline ends came to 14 bases.

This clonotype was seen a handful of times. This rearrangement joins TRBV7-6 to TRBJ2-7; 7 positions agree with TRBD1. CDR1 SGHVS and CDR2 FNYEAQ come from the germline V gene. The CDR3 sequence is 16 residues long. V was pared by 5 bases and J by 4 bases, with 14 bases of the junction left unmatched. Written as DNA, the CDR3 is TGTGCCAGCAGCCCCAAAACAGGGGATAGGAGTTACGAGCAGTACTTC. Translation: CASSPKTGDRSYEQYF.

This clonotype was detected only a few times. The chain is built from TRBV30 and TRBJ2-4; weak D call: TRBD2 (6 bases). The CDR3 has 13 amino acids. With 8 bases removed from V and 7 bases from J, the gap between germline ends came to 18 bases. Germline lookup yields CDR1 GTSNPN and CDR2 SVGIG (reference sequence). The CDR3 region is CAGTGGVGNIQYF. The CDR3, as DNA: TGTGCCGGCACTGGAGGGGTAGGGAACATTCAGTACTTC. The full variable domain, completed using reference TRBV30 and TRBJ2-4, is SQTIHQWPATLVQPVGSPLSLECTVEGTSNPNLYWYRQAAGRGLQLLFYSVGIGQISSEVPQNLSASRPQDRQFILSSKKLLLSDSGFYLCAGTGGVGNIQYFGAGTRLSVL.

This clonotype came up many times. In DNA form, the CDR3 reads TGCAGCGTTGTCGAAGATGAGCAGTTCTTC. It translates to CSVVEDEQFF. The genes are TRBV29-1 and TRBJ2-1; no clear D gene. V dropped 4 bases and J dropped 8 bases, with 6 bases sitting between them. Germline loops: CDR1 SQVTM, CDR2 ANQGSEA. The CDR3 totals 10 residues.

At least ten counts were recorded for this clonotype. The V gene is TRBV5-1, the J gene TRBJ2-3; no firm D call. V was shortened by 0 bases and J by 1 base, with 6 bases between the two germline ends. The CDR3 totals 14 residues. Germline V lookup: CDR1 SGHRS, CDR2 YFSETQ. The CDR3 nucleotides are TGCGCCAGCAGCTTGGAAAGGGGCACAGATACGCAGTATTTT. Translation: CASSLERGTDTQYF.

The sample holds many counts of this clonotype. This chain joins TRBV20-1 and TRBJ2-3; 13 bases fit TRBD2. Trimming took 4 bases from V and 4 from J; bases not matched to a gene: 5. The CDR3 has 15 residues. Germline CDR1 DFQATT, CDR2 SNEGSKA (reference sequence). The CDR3 sequence is CSANPGLAGADTQYF. The CDR3 DNA follows: TGCAGTGCTAACCCAGGACTAGCGGGGGCAGATACGCAGTATTTT.

The chain is built from TRBV6-1 and TRBJ1-2; 9 bases line up with TRBD1. The CDR3 extends over 15 amino acids. Unmatched junction bases numbered 11, after V lost 6 bases and J lost 6 bases. Looked up from germline, CDR1 is MNHNS and CDR2 is SASEGT. CDR3 nucleotides: TGTGCCAGCAGCGAACAGGGGACAGGGTTTCATGGCTACACCTTC. Protein product: CASSEQGTGFHGYTF.

The rearrangement joins TRBV7-8 to TRBJ2-7; tentatively, D is TRBD1 or TRBD2 (6 bases each). Germline V gives CDR1 SGHVS, CDR2 FQNEAQ. CDR3 length equals 13 residues. V lost 5 bases to trimming and J lost 5 bases, with 13 bases between them. For the CDR3, the DNA is TGTGCCAGCAGCCCCCAGGGGAGGAACGAGCAGTACGTC. As protein: CASSPQGRNEQYV.

This clonotype appeared a few times. As DNA, the CDR3 is TGTGCCAGCAGTTTCCAGGGACCCAGCTCTGGGGCCAACGTCCTGACTTTC. The encoded protein is CASSFQGPSSGANVLTF. This rearrangement joins TRBV27 to TRBJ2-6; the D gene could be TRBD1 or TRBD2 (5 bases each). There are 17 residues in the CDR3. Deletions cut 3 bases from V and 0 bases from J, with 12 bases between. Germline CDR1 reads MNHEY; CDR2 reads SMNVEV (reference sequence).

The chain carries TRBV14 and TRBJ2-5; D might be TRBD2 (5 bases). Germline V gene sequence: CDR1 SGHDN, CDR2 FVKESK. V dropped 3 bases and J dropped 5 bases, with 16 bases sitting between them. This CDR3 spans 15 amino acids. CDR3 in amino acids: CASSHLGLREETQYF. In DNA form, the CDR3 reads TGTGCCAGCAGCCATCTTGGCCTGAGGGAGGAGACCCAGTACTTC.

The rearrangement uses TRBV20-1 and TRBJ2-5; D is possibly TRBD2 (6 bases). Germline V lookup: CDR1 DFQATT, CDR2 SNEGSKA (reference sequence). This CDR3 spans 12 amino acids. V was trimmed by 3 bases and J by 5 bases, leaving 10 bases between them. The CDR3: CSARGGLETQYF. DNA for the CDR3: TGCAGTGCTAGGGGGGGTTTGGAGACCCAGTACTTC.

This clonotype was counted at least ten times. This chain joins TRBV29-1 and TRBJ2-3; tentatively, D is TRBD1 (6 bases). The length of the CDR3 is 12 residues. V lost 4 bases and J lost 2, with 7 bases in between. Per germline, CDR1 SQVTM and CDR2 ANQGSEA. The chain's CDR3 is CSVGTDTDTQYF. CDR3 nucleotides: TGCAGCGTTGGGACAGACACAGATACGCAGTATTTT.

The chain carries TRBV29-1 and TRBJ2-7; the match to TRBD2 covers 8 bases. Losses at the gene ends were 7 bases for V and 1 base for J; bases not matched to a gene: 6. Germline V lookup: CDR1 SQVTM, CDR2 ANQGSEA. The CDR3 totals 13 residues. DNA for the CDR3: TGCAGCGGAGGGGTAGCGGGATCCTACGAGCAGTACTTC. Protein: CSGGVAGSYEQYF.

The chain uses TRBV27 and TRBJ2-2; D is unresolved. This CDR3 has 13 amino acids. V was shortened by 7 bases and J by 2 bases, with 8 bases between the two germline ends. Germline values: CDR1 MNHEY, CDR2 SMNVEV (reference sequence). CDR3 sequence (DNA): TGTGCCAGCATGCGTCCAAACACCGGGGAGCTGTTTTTT. Translated: CASMRPNTGELFF.

On this clonotype itself: With a much larger clone just one base away, this may be a read error. The V and J genes are TRBV12-3 or TRBV12-4 and TRBJ2-7, with TRBD2 identical over 7 bases. V dropped 6 bases and J dropped 3; count of bases not matched to a gene: 11. The CDR3 runs 15 residues. Here the CDR3 DNA reads TGTGCCAGCAGGCTCCCCGGGGCGGGAGTCTACGAGCAGTACTTC. The encoded protein is CASRLPGAGVYEQYF.

At least ten counts were recorded for this clonotype. J is TRBJ2-2 and V is TRBV29-1; 8 bases are shared with TRBD1. In germline, CDR1 is SQVTM, CDR2 ANQGSEA. Losses at the gene ends were 6 bases for V and 4 bases for J; bases not matched to a gene: 7. This CDR3 contains 14 residues. CDR3 nucleotide sequence: TGCAGCGTGTCAGGGGGCGATTCCACCGGGGAGCTGTTTTTT. This encodes CSVSGGDSTGELFF.

The rearrangement uses TRBV3-1 and TRBJ2-1, with 8 bases lining up with TRBD2. V gave up 4 bases and J gave up 9 bases; unmatched junction bases: 14. In germline, CDR1 is LGHDT, CDR2 YNNKEL (reference sequence). The CDR3 spans 16 residues. The CDR3: CASSPSTPGGPGEQFF. Written as DNA, the CDR3 is TGTGCCAGCAGCCCCTCGACGCCGGGAGGGCCAGGTGAGCAGTTCTTC.

This clonotype appeared a few times. A read error may account for a junction end that differs from germline. The chain has TRBV7-2 and TRBJ2-7; 12 bases are a match to TRBD2. The CDR3 covers 13 residues. Germline V gives CDR1 SGHTA, CDR2 FQGNSA. In DNA, the CDR3 is TGTGCCAGCAGCTTGAGACTAGCGGGAGTCGGTAACTTC. As protein: CASSLRLAGVGNF.

The V and J genes are TRBV9 and TRBJ2-4; 7 bases map to TRBD1. The CDR3 totals 15 residues. V trimming: 4 bases; J trimming: 1 base; junction bases outside the gene matches: 5. From germline, CDR1 is SGDLS and CDR2 YYNGEE. CDR3 region: CASSTGTAAKNIQYF. The CDR3 DNA reads TGTGCCAGCAGCACAGGGACAGCGGCCAAAAACATTCAGTACTTC.

As for this clonotype: A junction end diverges from the germline sequence, so it may reflect a read error. The chain employs TRBV7-9 and TRBJ2-5; TRBD2 aligns across 7 bases. The CDR3 has 16 residues. CDR1 is SEHNR, CDR2 FQNEAQ, per germline (reference sequence). The CDR3: CASSLGGSLNGESQYF. CDR3 bases: TGTGCCAGCAGCTTGGGAGGGTCCCTAAATGGGGAGAGCCAGTACTTC.

This clonotype appeared many times. The chain is built from TRBV6-5 and TRBJ2-7; the D is unclear. The CDR3 is made up of 13 amino acids. Trimming took off 2 bases at V and 4 bases at J, with 9 bases between the two ends. CDR1 is MNHEY, CDR2 SVGAGI, per germline. The CDR3 DNA sequence: TGTGCCAGCAGTTACAATAAGGAGTACGAGCAGTACTTC. It yields the protein CASSYNKEYEQYF.

Ten or more counts support this clonotype. This rearrangement joins TRBV29-1 to TRBJ1-3; no firm D call. Germline assignment: CDR1 SQVTM and CDR2 ANQGSEA. Trimming took 5 bases from V and 2 from J, leaving 7 bases between them. The CDR3 is made up of 12 amino acids. CDR3 residues: CSVLETGNTIYF. In DNA, the CDR3 is TGCAGCGTTTTAGAGACTGGAAACACCATATATTTT.

V gene TRBV5-1 combines with J gene TRBJ2-1; D call uncertain. The CDR3 loop spans 16 amino acids. V lost 0 bases to trimming and J lost 9 bases, with 19 bases between them. Per germline, CDR1 SGHRS and CDR2 YFSETQ. The CDR3 is CASSLVPLTGLGEQFF. CDR3 bases: TGCGCCAGCAGCTTGGTTCCCCTCACTGGGCTCGGTGAGCAGTTCTTC.

This clonotype was observed many times. The rearrangement links TRBV5-1 to TRBJ1-1; 7 nucleotides match TRBD1. The CDR3 consists of 15 residues. Trimming took 0 bases from V and 0 from J; bases not matched to a gene: 2. CDR1 SGHRS and CDR2 YFSETQ come from the germline V gene. The chain's CDR3 is CASSLVGTVNTEAFF. The CDR3 bases are TGCGCCAGCAGCTTGGTGGGGACAGTGAACACTGAAGCTTTCTTT. Filled out from reference TRBV5-1 and TRBJ1-1, the complete variable domain reads KAGVTQTPRYLIKTRGQQVTLSCSPISGHRSVSWYQQTPGQGLQFLFEYFSETQRNKGNFPGRFSGRQFSNSRSEMNVSTLELGDSALYLCASSLVGTVNTEAFFGQGTRLTVV.